These T cell receptor beta chains were read from a single sample in a study of T cells in Graves' hyperthyroidism and ophthalmopathy. TCRdb re-analysed the multiplex PCR reads in MiXCR, keeping a single row per CDR3 protein. The sample lists nearly 110,000 distinct CDR3 sequences, around a sixth occurring once. The sequenced material came from blood. Receptor source: a woman between 50 and 59 years old with Graves' hyperthyroidism. Both conserved end residues are part of each CDR3. D genes are given only for firm matches. The size of a clone is reported for some rows only, either as once, few or many, or as a class for expanded clones.

j_call d_call v_call clone_size cdr3_aa cdr3_nt
TRBJ2-5 TRBD2 TRBV5-1 many CASSRAGVRETQYF TGCGCCAGCAGCCGAGCGGGAGTCCGGGAGACCCAGTACTTC
TRBJ1-5 TRBD1 TRBV12-3/TRBV12-4 many CASRAWDRAGPQHF TGTGCCAGCAGAGCCTGGGACAGAGCGGGGCCCCAGCATTTT
TRBJ2-2 - TRBV18 many CASSPPSGQRTGELFF TGTGCCAGCTCACCACCCTCCGGACAACGCACCGGGGAGCTGTTTTTT
TRBJ2-3 TRBD1 TRBV14 - CASSPRGRPDTQYF TGTGCCAGCAGCCCCAGGGGGCGCCCAGATACGCAGTATTTT
TRBJ2-2 TRBD2 TRBV5-1 - CASRNQLAGGTGELFF TGCGCCAGCAGGAACCAACTAGCGGGCGGCACCGGGGAGCTGTTTTTT
TRBJ2-7 - TRBV7-8 many CASSLAGTLAHEQYF TGTGCCAGCAGCTTAGCAGGGACTCTCGCCCACGAGCAGTACTTC
TRBJ2-7 TRBD1 TRBV20-1 many CRLRFVTGLRFYEQYF TGCAGACTAAGGTTTGTGACAGGGCTTCGGTTCTACGAGCAGTACTTC
TRBJ2-1 - TRBV25-1 few CASRAESYNEQFF TGTGCCAGCAGGGCGGAATCCTACAATGAGCAGTTCTTC
TRBJ1-2 - TRBV5-1 many CASSFAGDYGYTF TGCGCCAGCAGCTTTGCAGGGGACTATGGCTACACCTTC
TRBJ2-1 TRBD2 TRBV2 many CASTLAGGVGEQFF TGTGCCAGCACCCTAGCGGGAGGGGTAGGTGAGCAGTTCTTC
TRBJ2-1 TRBD1 TRBV24-1 many CATSDPGTGGKYNEQFF TGTGCCACCAGTGACCCCGGGACAGGGGGCAAATACAATGAGCAGTTCTTC
TRBJ2-5 - TRBV24-1 many CATSDPAETQYF TGTGCCACCAGTGATCCAGCCGAGACCCAGTACTTC
TRBJ1-5 TRBD1 TRBV2 many CASSPQGGNQPQHF TGTGCCAGCAGTCCTCAGGGGGGTAATCAGCCCCAGCATTTT
TRBJ2-3 TRBD1 TRBV3-1 many CASRVRGQGEDTQYF TGTGCCAGCAGGGTGAGGGGACAGGGTGAAGATACGCAGTATTTT
TRBJ2-1 - TRBV29-1 many CSVDTTGNEQFF TGCAGCGTTGACACGACCGGCAATGAGCAGTTCTTC
TRBJ1-1 - TRBV7-9 many CASSLGMAGTFAAFF TGTGCCAGCAGCTTAGGTATGGCAGGTACGTTTGCGGCTTTCTTT